This paragraph covers one T cell receptor beta chain sequence. Antigen unknown. The source of the sample is a study of T cell responses to AZD1222 COVID-19 vaccine. Study-level points and caveats: In all cases, repertoires were sampled only after the peak T cell response.

The repertoire was sequenced with immunoSEQ multiplex PCR; TCRdb's copy has only in-frame clones and lacks some. This sample has 200,000 or so clones, with 90% to 95% found just once. V was pared by 4 bases and J by 2 bases, with 4 bases of the junction left unmatched. The CDR3 loop spans 15 amino acids. CDR1 is SGHTA, CDR2 FQGTGA, per germline. The TCR originated in an adult in good health. The sequenced sample was peripheral blood, obtained on day 0 of AZD1222 vaccination. J is TRBJ2-1 and V is TRBV7-3, with TRBD2 matching over 8 bases. This CDR3 reads CASSSREAPYNEQFF. CDR3 sequence (DNA): TGTGCCAGCAGCTCGCGGGAGGCCCCCTACAATGAGCAGTTCTTC.